Shown below are 23 T cell receptor beta chains from a single sample sequenced in a study of blood T cell repertoires in COVID-19. The method was immunoSEQ multiplex PCR; TCRdb's version includes in-frame clones alone and lacks a portion of them. The sample yields nearly 70,000 clones, about 85% seen once. Sequences were obtained from peripheral blood. The receptors originated from a woman aged 45-59 years with COVID-19, enrolled during active disease.

In this sample, this clone turned up once. The rearrangement uses TRBV25-1 and TRBJ1-2; TRBD1 aligns across 7 bases. Trimming at V came to 6 bases and at J to 1 base, leaving 11 bases not matched to a gene. Germline lookup yields CDR1 MGHDK and CDR2 SYGVNS. The CDR3 extends over 16 amino acids. The CDR3 DNA reads as TGTGCCAGCAGGAGAGGGGGCTCTTGGGATAACTATGGCTACACCTTC. Its protein product is CASRRGGSWDNYGYTF.

V and J are TRBV6-6 and TRBJ1-6; TRBD1 aligns across 7 bases. The CDR3 length is 15 residues. CDR1 is MNHNY and CDR2 is SVGAGI in the germline V gene (reference sequence). Germline trimming cut 6 bases from V and 7 bases from J; bases unmatched to any gene: 9. The CDR3: CASSSGQAGNSPLHF. The DNA of the CDR3 is TGTGCCAGCAGCAGCGGACAGGCTGGCAATTCACCCCTCCACTTT.

The J gene is TRBJ2-1, the V gene TRBV19; D may be TRBD1 (5 bases). The CDR3 consists of 16 residues. Trimming left V 5 bases short and J 0 bases short, with 14 bases between. Germline CDR1 reads LNHDA; CDR2 reads SQIVND (reference sequence). The CDR3 DNA reads as TGTGCCAGTAGTCAGGGAAACCCGAGCTCCTACAATGAGCAGTTCTTC. Its protein is CASSQGNPSSYNEQFF.

This chain connects TRBV18 to TRBJ2-3; D uncertain. V gave up 3 bases and J gave up 0 bases, with 10 bases separating them. The V gene's germline CDR1 is KGHSH and CDR2 LQKENI. The CDR3 spans 15 residues. The CDR3 nucleotides are TGTGCCAGCTCACCGTCGACTCCTAGCACAGATACGCAGTATTTT. Translating it yields CASSPSTPSTDTQYF.

The chain couples TRBV12-3 or TRBV12-4 to TRBJ1-5; D is unresolved. Between the trimmed V and J ends, which lost 2 bases and 6 bases, there was a span of 8 bases. This CDR3 is built from 13 residues. CDR3 nucleotide sequence: TGTGCCAGCAGTTTACTCCGGAGTCAGCCCCAGCATTTT. It codes for CASSLLRSQPQHF.

V gene TRBV19 combines with J gene TRBJ2-1, with a tentative D call TRBD2 (5 bases). Trimming removed 5 bases from V and 10 bases from J, with 12 bases in between. Looked up from germline, CDR1 is LNHDA and CDR2 is SQIVND (reference sequence). The CDR3 covers 12 residues. Written as DNA, the CDR3 is TGTGCCAGTAGTGCTCCCCTAGCAGAGCAGTTCTTC. It is translated as CASSAPLAEQFF.

The chain joins TRBV5-4 to TRBJ2-5; TRBD2 matches 12 bases. Trimming at V came to 9 bases and at J to 5 bases, leaving 8 bases not matched to a gene. The CDR3 sequence is 14 residues long. Germline assignment: CDR1 SGHNT and CDR2 YYREEE (reference sequence). The CDR3 loop reads CATATSGRSETQYF. For the CDR3, the DNA is TGTGCCACCGCGACTAGCGGGAGAAGTGAGACCCAGTACTTC. Together with reference TRBV5-4 and TRBJ2-5, the CDR3 gives the full variable domain: ETGVTQSPTHLIKTRGQQVTLRCSSQSGHNTVSWYQQALGQGPQFIFQYYREEENGRGNFPPRFSGLQFPNYSSELNVNALELDDSALYLCATATSGRSETQYFGPGTRLLVL.

This chain links TRBV5-1 with TRBJ2-1, with 11 bases fitting TRBD1. This CDR3 is built from 15 residues. Germline values: CDR1 SGHRS, CDR2 YFSETQ. The junction had 2 bases not matched to a gene; V was cut back by 0 bases and J by 6 bases. Here the CDR3 reads CASSLAGQGVNEQFF. For the CDR3, the DNA is TGCGCCAGCAGCTTGGCGGGACAGGGGGTCAATGAGCAGTTCTTC.

This chain joins TRBV5-4 and TRBJ2-3; TRBD1 matches at 7 bases. The trim removed 7 bases at V and 4 bases at J, leaving 9 bases unmatched. CDR1 and CDR2 (germline): SGHNT, YYREEE (reference sequence). This CDR3 has 14 residues. CDR3 region: CASGKGAQPDTQYF. As DNA, the CDR3 is TGTGCCAGCGGGAAGGGGGCGCAGCCAGATACGCAGTATTTT.

In DNA form, the CDR3 reads TGTGCCAGCAGCTTAGCGGGTCTAGCGAGGAACGAGCAGTACTTC. Translating gives CASSLAGLARNEQYF. The rearrangement uses TRBV7-2 and TRBJ2-7; D possibly corresponds to TRBD2 (6 bases). This CDR3 region has 15 residues. V lost 0 bases and J lost 5, with 14 bases in between. CDR1 and CDR2 (germline): SGHTA, FQGNSA.

CDR3 sequence (DNA): TGTGCCAGCAGTTTAAACTCCTGGGAGGGTGGAGATACGCAGTATTTT. It encodes CASSLNSWEGGDTQYF. V and J are TRBV27 and TRBJ2-3; 7 positions agree with TRBD2. Trimming at V came to 2 bases and at J to 5 bases, leaving 10 bases not matched to a gene. The CDR3 contains 16 residues. Germline-derived CDR1 and CDR2 are MNHEY and SMNVEV (reference sequence).

This chain uses TRBV28 with TRBJ1-1; D gene unclear. This CDR3 is 16 amino acids long. Looked up from germline, CDR1 is MDHEN and CDR2 is SYDVKM. V was shortened by 2 bases and J by 0 bases, with 13 bases between the two germline ends. The CDR3 sequence is CASSLLVGVLNTEAFF. The CDR3 DNA is TGTGCCAGCAGTTTACTGGTCGGGGTTTTGAACACTGAAGCTTTCTTT.

The chain carries TRBV9 and TRBJ2-7; D is perhaps TRBD2 (5 bases). V was cut by 4 bases and J by 2 bases, with 16 bases left in between. This CDR3 comprises 15 residues. CDR1 and CDR2 from the germline V gene are SGDLS and YYNGEE. CDR3 nucleotides: TGTGCCAGCAGCCCCACCCCGGGGTTCCCCTACGAGCAGTACTTC. Translating it yields CASSPTPGFPYEQYF.

This chain uses TRBV9 with TRBJ1-3, with TRBD1 matching over 9 bases. Germline V gives CDR1 SGDLS, CDR2 YYNGEE. V was clipped by 1 base and J by 2 bases; unmatched bases: 1. CDR3 size: 15 residues. This CDR3 reads CASSVRTGAGNTIYF. The CDR3 coding sequence is TGTGCCAGCAGCGTACGGACAGGGGCTGGAAACACCATATATTTT.

This chain links TRBV21-1 with TRBJ1-1. TRBV21-1 is labeled a pseudogene. The CDR3 spans 15 residues. The CDR3 DNA follows: TGTGCCAGCAGCAAAGGGGAGGGGAGAGACACTGAAGCTTTCTTT. Amino acid sequence: CASSKGEGRDTEAFF.

The count of this clone is one. This rearrangement joins TRBV6-2 or TRBV6-3 to TRBJ1-1, with unresolved D. V dropped 4 bases and J dropped 2 bases, with 20 bases sitting between them. The CDR3 loop spans 17 amino acids. The germline V gene has CDR1 MNHEY and CDR2 SVGEGT. In DNA form, the CDR3 reads TGTGCCAGCAGTTTCCAACTGTCGGTAGCGATAAACACTGAAGCTTTCTTT. Its translation is CASSFQLSVAINTEAFF.

The CDR3: CASSRTPDTGELFF. The CDR3 nucleotides are TGTGCCAGCAGTAGGACACCTGACACCGGGGAGCTGTTTTTT. The V call is TRBV9, the J call TRBJ2-2; a possible D gene is TRBD1 (5 bases). Germline-derived CDR1 and CDR2 are SGDLS and YYNGEE. Trimming shortened V by 5 bases and J by 3 bases, and 11 bases separated the two germline ends. CDR3 size: 14 residues.

The rearrangement links TRBV18 to TRBJ1-4; 11 positions agree with TRBD1. V trimming: 2 bases; J trimming: 8 bases; junction bases outside the gene matches: 4. CDR3 length: 15 amino acids. Germline values: CDR1 KGHSH, CDR2 LQKENI. Here the CDR3 reads CASSPRGQGAEKLFF. As DNA, the CDR3 is TGTGCCAGCTCACCAAGAGGACAGGGGGCGGAAAAACTGTTTTTT.

In DNA form, the CDR3 reads TGTGCCAGCAGCTATACTAGCTTTACTTCCAATGAGCAGTTCTTC. This encodes CASSYTSFTSNEQFF. The chain links TRBV11-2 to TRBJ2-1, with D perhaps matching TRBD2 (6 bases). CDR1 and CDR2 (germline): SGHAT, FQNNGV. V was trimmed by 4 bases and J by 6 bases, leaving 16 bases between them. This CDR3 spans 15 amino acids.

This chain joins TRBV11-3 and TRBJ2-7; unclear D gene. V dropped 3 bases and J dropped 7 bases, with 4 bases sitting between them. The CDR3 is 10 amino acids. Germline loops: CDR1 SGHNT, CDR2 YENEEA. In nucleotides, the CDR3 is TGTGCCAGCAGCTTTAAAGAGCAGTACTTC. It encodes CASSFKEQYF.

The CDR3 DNA follows: TGTGCCAGCAGGACTAGCGGGACATCCAATGAGCAGTTCTTC. This gives the protein CASRTSGTSNEQFF. The chain couples TRBV7-3 to TRBJ2-1; 11 nucleotides match TRBD2. Germline-derived CDR1 and CDR2 are SGHTA and FQGTGA. The ends lost 6 bases at V and 6 bases at J; junction bases unmatched: 4. The CDR3 consists of 14 residues. Supplemented by reference TRBV7-3 and TRBJ2-1, the full variable domain reads GAGVSQTPSNKVTEKGKYVELRCDPISGHTALYWYRQSLGQGPEFLIYFQGTGAADDSGLPNDRFFAVRPEGSVSTLKIQRTERGDSAVYLCASRTSGTSNEQFFGPGTRLTVL.

This sequence joins TRBV10-2 and TRBJ1-1, with a tentative D call TRBD1 (5 bases). CDR3 length: 15 amino acids. The V and J ends lost 2 bases and 4 bases respectively, with 14 bases between them. CDR1 and CDR2 from the germline V gene are WSHSY and SAAADI. The CDR3 reads CASSEVPGRGTEAFF. The CDR3 bases are TGCGCCAGCAGTGAGGTTCCGGGGCGGGGCACTGAAGCTTTCTTT.

The chain combines TRBV4-1 with TRBJ1-1, with D tentatively TRBD1 (5 bases). Trimming removed 4 bases from V and 1 base from J, with 10 bases in between. The length of the CDR3 is 14 residues. Germline V lookup: CDR1 MGHRA, CDR2 YSYEKL. For the CDR3, the DNA is TGCGCCAGCAGCCGCCGAGACAGGAACACTGAAGCTTTCTTT. Translation gives CASSRRDRNTEAFF.